The clone carrying this T cell receptor (beta chain) was recorded a few times. The PCR employed 60 Vbeta primers together with 13 Jbeta primers. Data came from immunoSEQ multiplex PCR; TCRdb stores just in-frame clones and leaves some out. The table shows 100,000 to 150,000 clones, with around 74% occurring only once. V lost 7 bases and J lost 5, with 5 bases in between. This CDR3 is 10 amino acids long. CDR1 and CDR2 (germline): WNHNN, SYGVQD (reference sequence). The entry originates in a study of cytomegalovirus exposure and HLA in healthy donors. Sequencing input: PBMCs. The receptor comes from a woman in her forties or fifties in good health and CMV-seropositive. V gene TRBV10-1 combines with J gene TRBJ1-1; D is unresolved. DNA for the CDR3: TGCGCCAGCATACTAACTGAAGCTTTCTTT. Its protein product is CASILTEAFF.